These T cell receptor beta chains were read from a single sample in a study of blood T cell repertoires in COVID-19. This table comes from immunoSEQ multiplex PCR, and its TCRdb copy is limited to in-frame clones, with some not included. The sample contains approximately 170,000 clones, roughly 88% of which appear only once. Sample: peripheral blood. Receptors were obtained from a man younger than 35 with COVID-19, enrolled during active disease. The CDR3 runs from the conserved cysteine through the conserved F or W. The D gene is left open where the match is weak. Some rows mark clone size as missing; the rest say once, few, many or name a class of expanded clone.

clone size,J gene,D gene,V gene,CDR3 DNA,CDR3 protein
.,TRBJ1-1,.,TRBV30,TGTGCCTGGAGAGGGGGGGCGGCCGAAGCTTTCTTT,CAWRGGAAEAFF
.,TRBJ2-7,TRBD1,TRBV6-1,TGTGCCAGCAGTGAAAGGACAGGCGAGACCTACGAGCAGTACTTC,CASSERTGETYEQYF
.,TRBJ2-7,.,TRBV18,TGTGCCAGCTCACCACGAGGGCCGGGCTACGAGCAGTACTTC,CASSPRGPGYEQYF
.,TRBJ2-7,.,TRBV11-1,TGTGCCAGCAGCTTAGAAGGGCAGCGGATTTACGAGCAGTACTTC,CASSLEGQRIYEQYF
.,TRBJ2-7,TRBD1,TRBV11-2,TGTGCCAGCAGCTTAGAGGGACAGGGGATCTACGAGCAGTACTTC,CASSLEGQGIYEQYF
few,TRBJ1-2,TRBD1,TRBV25-1,TGTGCCAGCAAAAGTCCGGAGACAGGGCTAGCTTATGGCTACACCTTC,CASKSPETGLAYGYTF
.,TRBJ2-7,.,TRBV7-8,TGTGCCAGCAGCTCCAGGGTTGGCTCTTCCTACGAGCAGTACTTC,CASSSRVGSSYEQYF
.,TRBJ2-1,TRBD2,TRBV29-1,TGCAGCGTTGATGCTAGCGGGATATGGTCCTACAATGAGCAGTTCTTC,CSVDASGIWSYNEQFF
once,TRBJ2-1,TRBD1,TRBV14,TGTGCCAGCAGCCCCCGGACAGGGCCCTCCTACAATGAGCAGTTCTTC,CASSPRTGPSYNEQFF
.,TRBJ2-7,.,TRBV12-3/TRBV12-4,TGTGCCAGCAGTGCTAGGGGTTACGAGCAGTACTTC,CASSARGYEQYF
.,TRBJ2-2,TRBD2,TRBV9,TGTGCCAGCAGCGTAGAGGGAGCGGGAAACACCGGGGAGCTGTTTTTT,CASSVEGAGNTGELFF
.,TRBJ2-1,TRBD2,TRBV7-8,TGTGCCAGCAGCGGCCACCCGGGACTAGCGGGAGGGCCTAGGAACAATGAGCAGTTCTTC,CASSGHPGLAGGPRNNEQFF
.,TRBJ2-7,TRBD1,TRBV28,TGTGCCAGCAGTCCCCCGGGGACAGGGGAAAACGAGCAGTACTTC,CASSPPGTGENEQYF
few,TRBJ1-5,.,TRBV10-3,TGTGCCATCAGCGTGCAGGCAGGGGATCAGCCCCAGCATTTT,CAISVQAGDQPQHF
.,TRBJ2-7,.,TRBV12-3/TRBV12-4,TGTGCCAGCAGTTTCCGCTTTCGGGGCGAGCAGTACTTC,CASSFRFRGEQYF
.,TRBJ2-1,TRBD2,TRBV6-4,TGTGCCAGCAGTGGTAGGGCGGGAGGCTACAATGAGCAGTTCTTC,CASSGRAGGYNEQFF
.,TRBJ2-7,.,TRBV9,TGTGCCAGCAGCGTAGGGGATAGCGTCGACGAGCAGTACTTC,CASSVGDSVDEQYF
.,TRBJ1-6,TRBD1,TRBV19,TGTGCCAGTACCGTGACAGGGGCGAATTCACCCCTCCACTTT,CASTVTGANSPLHF
.,TRBJ2-5,TRBD1,TRBV27,TGTGCCAGCAGTTCACCCGGGACAGGGTACCAAGAGACCCAGTACTTC,CASSSPGTGYQETQYF
.,TRBJ1-5,TRBD1,TRBV19,TGTGCCAGTAGTCTGACAGGGGGCGATCAGCCCCAGCATTTT,CASSLTGGDQPQHF
.,TRBJ1-2,TRBD1,TRBV15,TGTGCCACCAGCAGAGGACGGGACAGCTACTATGGCTACACCTTC,CATSRGRDSYYGYTF
.,TRBJ1-5,.,TRBV28,TGTGCCAGCAGCCCACGACAGGTTCGAAGTCAGCCCCAGCATTTT,CASSPRQVRSQPQHF
.,TRBJ1-1,.,TRBV30,TGTGCCTGGAACCCGGGGATCTATAACACTGAAGCTTTCTTT,CAWNPGIYNTEAFF
.,TRBJ1-6,.,TRBV4-1,TGCGCCAGCAGCCTCAGGGGTGGTAATTCACCCCTCCACTTT,CASSLRGGNSPLHF
.,TRBJ2-7,TRBD2,TRBV19,TGTGCCAGTAGCGTGGGACCGGGGGGCTACGAGCAGTACTTC,CASSVGPGGYEQYF
.,TRBJ2-4,TRBD2,TRBV4-1,TGCGCCAGCAGCCAAGGCTCGGCTAGCGGTAAAGCCAAAAACATTCAGTACTTC,CASSQGSASGKAKNIQYF
.,TRBJ1-1,TRBD1,TRBV7-6,TGTGCCAGCAGCTTAGGTGGAGGGGGCCAAAACACTGAAGCTTTCTTT,CASSLGGGGQNTEAFF
once,TRBJ2-7,TRBD1,TRBV12-3/TRBV12-4,TGTGCCAGCAGCGGACAGGGAGAGCAGTACTTC,CASSGQGEQYF
.,TRBJ1-6,.,TRBV4-1,TGCGCCAGCAGCCCCCAAATGAGCTCCTATAATTCACCCCTCCACTTT,CASSPQMSSYNSPLHF
.,TRBJ1-3,TRBD1,TRBV24-1,TGTGCCACCAGTGATCCTAAAAGTCCCGGGACAGAAAGTTCGGCTGGAAACACCATATATTTT,CATSDPKSPGTESSAGNTIYF
.,TRBJ2-2,.,TRBV4-3,TGCGCCAGCAGCCAAGAAGGAGTCGGGGAGCTGTTTTTT,CASSQEGVGELFF
.,TRBJ2-7,.,TRBV7-8,TGTGCCAGCAATAAGGCGGGCAATTCCTACGAGCAGTACTTC,CASNKAGNSYEQYF
.,TRBJ2-1,.,TRBV19,TGTGCCAGTGAAACGAGGGAAGTGGGCAATGAGCAGTTCTTC,CASETREVGNEQFF
.,TRBJ2-3,.,TRBV28,TGTGCCAGCAGTTCCCGCAGCGGCACAGATACGCAGTATTTT,CASSSRSGTDTQYF
.,TRBJ1-6,TRBD1,TRBV28,TGTGCCAGCAGTTTACTGGGACAGGGATATAATTCACCCCTCCACTTT,CASSLLGQGYNSPLHF
.,TRBJ2-7,.,TRBV6-5,TGTGCCAGCAGTTTGCCTGGCGGCCCCTACGAGCAGTACTTC,CASSLPGGPYEQYF
.,TRBJ2-1,TRBD2,TRBV13,TGTGCCAGCAGCTCCCGGCGGTCCACTAGCGGGAGGGCCGGGGGTGAGCAGTTCTTC,CASSSRRSTSGRAGGEQFF
few,TRBJ2-7,TRBD2,TRBV27,TGTGCCAGCGGCCGGGGACTAGCGGGGCCGAGCTCCTACGAGCAGTACTTC,CASGRGLAGPSSYEQYF
.,TRBJ1-2,.,TRBV28,TGTGCCAGCAGTTTCGACAGGAACTATGGCTACACCTTC,CASSFDRNYGYTF
.,TRBJ1-4,TRBD1,TRBV18,TGTGCCAGCTCACCCCAGGGACAGTTTAATGAAAAACTGTTTTTT,CASSPQGQFNEKLFF
.,TRBJ1-2,.,TRBV9,TGTGCCAGCAGCGTAGCAACTAACTATGGCTACACCTTC,CASSVATNYGYTF